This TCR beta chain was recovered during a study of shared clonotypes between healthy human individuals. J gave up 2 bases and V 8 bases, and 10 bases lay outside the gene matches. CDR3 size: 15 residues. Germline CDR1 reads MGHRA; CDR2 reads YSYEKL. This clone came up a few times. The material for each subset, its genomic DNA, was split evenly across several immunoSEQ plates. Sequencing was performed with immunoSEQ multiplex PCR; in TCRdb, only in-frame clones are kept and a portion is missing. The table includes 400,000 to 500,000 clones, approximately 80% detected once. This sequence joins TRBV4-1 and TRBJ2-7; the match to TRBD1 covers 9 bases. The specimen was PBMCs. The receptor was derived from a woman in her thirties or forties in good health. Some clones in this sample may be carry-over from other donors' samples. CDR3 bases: TGCGCCAGCCGGGACAGGGATTTTAAGACCTACGAGCAGTACTTC. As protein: CASRDRDFKTYEQYF.